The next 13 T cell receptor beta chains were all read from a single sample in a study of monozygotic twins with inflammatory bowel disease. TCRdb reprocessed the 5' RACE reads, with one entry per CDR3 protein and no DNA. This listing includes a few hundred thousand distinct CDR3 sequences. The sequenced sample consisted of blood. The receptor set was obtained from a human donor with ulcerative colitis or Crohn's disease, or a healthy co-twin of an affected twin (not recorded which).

CDR3 amino acids: CATSDLRGVPGELFF. J is TRBJ2-2 and V is TRBV24-1; the TRBD1 assignment by TCRdb is unverifiable without DNA. The CDR3 spans 15 residues. Per the germline V gene, CDR1 is KGHDR and CDR2 is SFDVKD.

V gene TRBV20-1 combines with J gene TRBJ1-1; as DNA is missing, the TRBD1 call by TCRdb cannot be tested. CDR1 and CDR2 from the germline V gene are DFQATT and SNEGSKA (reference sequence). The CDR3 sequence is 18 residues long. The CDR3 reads CSAMGEVGTGGWGTEAFF.

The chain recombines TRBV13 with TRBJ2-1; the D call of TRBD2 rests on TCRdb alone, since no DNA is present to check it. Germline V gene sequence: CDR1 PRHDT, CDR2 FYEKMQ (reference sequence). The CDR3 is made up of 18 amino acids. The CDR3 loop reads CASSLGPGTSGVGNEQFF. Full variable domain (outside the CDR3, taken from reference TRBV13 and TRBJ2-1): AAGVIQSPRHLIKEKRETATLKCYPIPRHDTVYWYQQGPGQDPQFLISFYEKMQSDKGSIPDRFSAQQFSDYHSELNMSSLELGDSALYFCASSLGPGTSGVGNEQFFGPGTRLTVL.

The CDR3 is CASSRGQLNVMNYGYTF. The rearrangement links TRBV9 to TRBJ1-2; the TCRdb call, TRBD1, lacks DNA for checking. The CDR3 is made up of 17 amino acids. CDR1 is SGDLS, CDR2 YYNGEE, per germline.

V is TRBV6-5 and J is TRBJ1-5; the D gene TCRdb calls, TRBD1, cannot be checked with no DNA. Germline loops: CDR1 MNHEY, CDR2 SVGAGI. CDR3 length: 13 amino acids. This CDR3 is CASSRTGYQPQHF.

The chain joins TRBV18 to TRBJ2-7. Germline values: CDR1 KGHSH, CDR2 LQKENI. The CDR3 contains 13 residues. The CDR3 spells CASSPEFSYEQYF.

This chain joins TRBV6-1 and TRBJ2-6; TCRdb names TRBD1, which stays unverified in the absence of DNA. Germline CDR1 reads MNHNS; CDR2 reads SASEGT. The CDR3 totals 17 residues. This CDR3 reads CASNTTPRGAGANVLTF.

The CDR3 is CASSQGPGQSTIYGYTF. V usage is TRBV4-1 and J usage is TRBJ1-2; as DNA is missing, the TRBD1 call by TCRdb cannot be tested. Germline CDR1 is MGHRA and CDR2 is YSYEKL. This CDR3 comprises 17 residues.

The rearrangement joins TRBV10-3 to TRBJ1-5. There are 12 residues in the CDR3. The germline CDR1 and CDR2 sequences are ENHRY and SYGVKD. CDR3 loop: CATAGGGQPQHF.

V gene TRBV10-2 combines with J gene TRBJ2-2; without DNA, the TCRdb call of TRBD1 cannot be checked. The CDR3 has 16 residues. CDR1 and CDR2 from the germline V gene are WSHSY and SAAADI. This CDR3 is CASREDRRLNTGELFF.

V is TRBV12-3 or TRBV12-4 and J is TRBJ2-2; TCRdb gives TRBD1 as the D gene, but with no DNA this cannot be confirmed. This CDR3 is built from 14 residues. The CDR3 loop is CASSLLGATVELFF.

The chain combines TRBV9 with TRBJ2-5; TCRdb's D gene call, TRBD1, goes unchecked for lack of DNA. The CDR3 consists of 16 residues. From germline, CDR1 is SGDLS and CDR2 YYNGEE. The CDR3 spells CASSVAGRRTGETQYF.

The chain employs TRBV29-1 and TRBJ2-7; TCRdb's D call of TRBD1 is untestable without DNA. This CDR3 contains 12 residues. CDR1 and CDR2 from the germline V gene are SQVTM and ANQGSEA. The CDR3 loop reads CSVASGLNEQYF.